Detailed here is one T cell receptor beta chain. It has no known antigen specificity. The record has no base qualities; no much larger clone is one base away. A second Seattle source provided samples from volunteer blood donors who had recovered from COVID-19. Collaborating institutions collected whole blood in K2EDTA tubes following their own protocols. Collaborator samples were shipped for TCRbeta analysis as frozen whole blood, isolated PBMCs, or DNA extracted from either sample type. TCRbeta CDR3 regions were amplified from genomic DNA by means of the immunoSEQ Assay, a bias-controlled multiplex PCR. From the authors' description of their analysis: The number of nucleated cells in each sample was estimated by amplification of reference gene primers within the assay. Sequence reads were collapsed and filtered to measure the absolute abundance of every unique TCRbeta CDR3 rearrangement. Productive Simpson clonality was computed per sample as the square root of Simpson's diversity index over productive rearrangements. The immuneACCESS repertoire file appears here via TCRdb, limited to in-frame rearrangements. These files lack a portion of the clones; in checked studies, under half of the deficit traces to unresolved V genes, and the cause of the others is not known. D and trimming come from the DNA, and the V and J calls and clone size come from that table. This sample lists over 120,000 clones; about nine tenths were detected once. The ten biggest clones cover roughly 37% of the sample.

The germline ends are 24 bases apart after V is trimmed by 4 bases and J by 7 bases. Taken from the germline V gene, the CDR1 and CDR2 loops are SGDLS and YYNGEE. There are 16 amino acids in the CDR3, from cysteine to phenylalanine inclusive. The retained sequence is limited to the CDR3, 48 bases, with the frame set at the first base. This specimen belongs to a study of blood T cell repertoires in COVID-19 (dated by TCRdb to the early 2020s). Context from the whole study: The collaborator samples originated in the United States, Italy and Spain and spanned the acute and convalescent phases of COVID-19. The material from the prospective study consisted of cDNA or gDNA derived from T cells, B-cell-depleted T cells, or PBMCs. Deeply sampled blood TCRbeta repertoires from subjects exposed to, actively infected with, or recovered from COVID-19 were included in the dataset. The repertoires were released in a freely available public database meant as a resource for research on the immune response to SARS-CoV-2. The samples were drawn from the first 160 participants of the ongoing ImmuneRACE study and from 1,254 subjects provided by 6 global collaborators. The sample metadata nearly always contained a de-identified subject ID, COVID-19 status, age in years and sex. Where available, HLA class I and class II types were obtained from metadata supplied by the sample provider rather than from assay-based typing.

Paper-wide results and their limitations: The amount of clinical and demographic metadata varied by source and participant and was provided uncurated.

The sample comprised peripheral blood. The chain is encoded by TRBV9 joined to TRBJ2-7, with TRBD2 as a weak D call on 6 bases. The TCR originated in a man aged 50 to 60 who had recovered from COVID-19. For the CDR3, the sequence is CASSPRRLSGREEQYF. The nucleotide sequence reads TGTGCCAGCAGCCCCCGGAGGCTCTCAGGGCGGGAAGAGCAGTACTTC.